This T cell receptor beta chain is from a study of graft-versus-host responses after intestinal transplantation. For the study at large: Uniformly, recipients were administered anti-thymocyte globulin induction with subsequent tacrolimus and steroids for around 3 years. The study's findings and limits: Researchers found peak circulating GvH clone levels linked to early post-transplant HvG declines. High graft-versus-host to host-versus-graft clonal ratios were seen in allografts of patients with graft-donor T cell macrochimerism. GvH clones surfaced in recipient marrow, some emerging earlier in ileum or blood.

J was trimmed by 2 bases and V by 0 bases; bases with no gene match: 6. Germline CDR1 reads LGHNT; CDR2 reads FRNRAP. This CDR3 region has 17 residues. Here immunoSEQ multiplex PCR was the method, and the copy in TCRdb shows in-frame clones only, minus some. Of tens of thousands of clones listed, about 91% are singletons. This clone was observed a single time. Its antigen is currently unknown. Other nucleotide sequences in the sample specify the same CDR3. The specimen comprised unstimulated CD8+ T cells sorted from spleen or lymph node cells, sampled before intestinal transplant. This clonotype originated in a human donor who received an intestinal transplant. The chain carries TRBV12-5 and TRBJ2-2; 7 nucleotides line up with TRBD1. The CDR3 protein is CASGLVPTGTNTGELFF. The DNA of the CDR3 is TGTGCTAGTGGTTTGGTCCCGACAGGGACCAACACCGGGGAGCTGTTTTTT.